This T cell receptor (beta chain) was found in a study of T cell responses to AZD1222 COVID-19 vaccine. Study-wide results and limits: Donors, mostly white British, included more females; clonal diversity was possibly underestimated.

The data were produced by immunoSEQ multiplex PCR, yet TCRdb's version contains in-frame clones alone and is incomplete. Among about 31,000 clones listed, around 87% were seen once. Germline-derived CDR1 and CDR2 are LGHDT and YNNKEL (reference sequence). Germline trimming cut 3 bases from V and 8 bases from J; bases unmatched to any gene: 10. CDR3 length: 15 residues. A remark on this clone: Its antigen is not identified.

This rearrangement joins TRBV3-1 (or the pseudogene TRBV3-2) to TRBJ2-1, with 7 bases fitting TRBD1. The sequence was collected from an adult who received the AZD1222 COVID-19 vaccine. The sample was peripheral blood, taken 28 days after the second AZD1222 dose. CDR3 DNA sequence: TGTGCCAGCAGCCAGAGGGGTAGACAGGGACATGAGCAGTTCTTC. Its translation is CASSQRGRQGHEQFF.